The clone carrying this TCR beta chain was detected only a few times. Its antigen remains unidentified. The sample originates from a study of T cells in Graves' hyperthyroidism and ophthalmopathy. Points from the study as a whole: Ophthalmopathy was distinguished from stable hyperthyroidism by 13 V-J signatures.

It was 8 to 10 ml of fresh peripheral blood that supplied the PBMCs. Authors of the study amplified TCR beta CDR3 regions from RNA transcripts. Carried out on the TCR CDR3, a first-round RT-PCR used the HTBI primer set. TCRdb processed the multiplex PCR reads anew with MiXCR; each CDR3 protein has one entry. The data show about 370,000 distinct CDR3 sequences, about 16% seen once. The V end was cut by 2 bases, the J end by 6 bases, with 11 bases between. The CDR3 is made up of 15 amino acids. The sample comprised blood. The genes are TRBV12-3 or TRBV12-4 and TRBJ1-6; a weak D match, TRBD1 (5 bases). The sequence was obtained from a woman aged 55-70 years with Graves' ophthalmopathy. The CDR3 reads CASSLRGTGNSPLHF. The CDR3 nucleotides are TGTGCCAGCAGTTTACGGGGGACCGGTAATTCACCCCTCCACTTT.